These 8 T cell receptor beta chains were all obtained from the same sample, sequenced in a study of blood T cells in healthy people across ages (dated by TCRdb to between 2015 and 2016). Receptor amplification or capture employed 5' RACE. The sample was run on an Illumina HiSeq 2500. The second PCR ran for about 6 to 11 cycles and used a J-beta primer mix along with a sample-barcoded 5' primer. The public reads were reanalyzed by TCRdb: fastp trimming at Q25, MiXCR alignment, in-frame beta chains only. Every entry covers one CDR3 protein and lists the most common genes and DNA from its rows. The sample profile shows about 800,000 distinct CDR3 sequences; about three fifths of them were found once. Clones ranked in the top ten supply approximately 20% of the sample. The specimen sequenced was blood. The receptors come from a man aged 25-45 years in good health.

The rearrangement links TRBV7-2 to TRBJ2-5; TRBD2 agrees at 7 bases. Judging by the DNA end, TRBJ2-7 fits better; the J call may be wrong. CDR3 size: 14 residues. Germline loops: CDR1 SGHTA, CDR2 FQGNSA. The CDR3 spells CASSLWRETYEQYF. CDR3 in DNA: TGTGCCAGCAGCTTATGGCGGGAGACCTACGAGCAGTACTTC.

The chain has TRBV14 and TRBJ2-1, with D tentatively TRBD1 (5 bases). In germline, CDR1 is SGHDN, CDR2 FVKESK. This CDR3 has 15 amino acids. The V and J ends lost 4 bases and 4 bases respectively, with 14 bases between them. CDR3 residues: CASSRIGHKYNEQFF. In DNA, the CDR3 is TGTGCCAGCAGCCGCATAGGACACAAATACAATGAGCAGTTCTTC. Filled out from reference TRBV14 and TRBJ2-1, the complete variable domain reads EAGVTQFPSHSVIEKGQTVTLRCDPISGHDNLYWYRRVMGKEIKFLLHFVKESKQDESGMPNNRFLAERTGGTYSTLKVQPAELEDSGVYFCASSRIGHKYNEQFFGPGTRLTVL.

This chain connects TRBV25-1 to TRBJ2-7, with 9 bases fitting TRBD1. CDR3 length equals 17 residues. The V gene end was trimmed by 0 bases and the J gene end by 2 bases; junction bases not matched to a gene: 8. The germline CDR1 and CDR2 sequences are MGHDK and SYGVNS. CDR3 in amino acids: CASSEYYPTGGTYEQYF. Written as DNA, the CDR3 is TGTGCCAGCAGTGAATATTATCCGACAGGGGGAACCTACGAGCAGTACTTC.

This clonotype was recorded a few times. The chain uses TRBV20-1 and TRBJ1-5; a weak D match, TRBD1 (5 bases). The V end lost 0 bases, the J end lost 3 bases, and 12 bases lay between the germline ends. In germline, CDR1 is DFQATT, CDR2 SNEGSKA (reference sequence). There are 15 residues in the CDR3. This chain's CDR3 is CSAREGRQINQPQHF. As DNA, the CDR3 is TGCAGTGCTAGAGAAGGACGACAGATCAATCAGCCCCAGCATTTT.

The rearrangement joins TRBV6-4 to TRBJ2-3, with 9 bases lining up with TRBD2. CDR1 is MRHNA and CDR2 is SNTAGT in the germline V gene. The V and J ends lost 4 bases and 4 bases, in that order; junction bases with no gene match: 6. This CDR3 comprises 15 residues. CDR3 amino acids: CASSGGASGADTQYF. The DNA of the CDR3 is TGTGCCAGCAGTGGAGGGGCTAGCGGGGCAGATACGCAGTATTTT.

The chain combines TRBV10-3 with TRBJ2-7, with TRBD1 matching 7 bases. J gave up 2 bases and V 6 bases, and 1 base lay outside the gene matches. Germline V gene lookup returns CDR1 ENHRY and CDR2 SYGVKD. The CDR3 is made up of 12 amino acids. For the CDR3, the DNA is TGTGCCATCAGGACAGGGACCTACGAGCAGTACTTC. Protein: CAIRTGTYEQYF.

The V call is TRBV9, the J call TRBJ2-2, with TRBD2 matching 13 bases. V was clipped by 4 bases and J by 7 bases; unmatched bases: 7. The CDR3 loop spans 16 amino acids. Germline V gives CDR1 SGDLS, CDR2 YYNGEE. The DNA for the CDR3 is TGTGCCAGCAGCTCTCGACTAGCGGGAGGTGTCGGGGAGCTGTTTTTT. Protein product: CASSSRLAGGVGELFF.

CDR3 DNA sequence: TGTGCCAGCAGTTACTCGATTCGGACAGGGCACGAGCAGTTCTTC. Encoded protein: CASSYSIRTGHEQFF. This rearrangement joins TRBV6-5 to TRBJ2-1; TRBD1 aligns across 8 bases. With 0 bases clipped from V and 10 bases from J, the junction kept 8 bases outside the gene matches. The germline gives CDR1 MNHEY, CDR2 SVGAGI. The CDR3 consists of 15 residues.